The clone carrying this TCR beta chain was seen a handful of times. The data belong to a study of control samples from healthy donors and cancer patients. Method: immunoSEQ multiplex PCR; TCRdb's copy keeps in-frame clones and lacks some. The sample has some 14,000 clones; 70% to 80% are singletons. The V gene's germline CDR1 is SEHNR and CDR2 FQNEAQ (reference sequence). V gave up 1 base and J gave up 4 bases, with 5 bases separating them. The CDR3 is 14 amino acids. The clonotype originates from a female donor with lung cancer. Sequenced sample: formalin-fixed, paraffin-embedded tissue. V gene TRBV7-9 combines with J gene TRBJ2-6; D is undetermined. The CDR3 DNA follows: TGTGCCAGCAGCTTAGTTCCAGGGGCCAACGTCCTGACTTTC. It yields the protein CASSLVPGANVLTF.